This T cell receptor (beta chain) was captured by sequencing in a study of blood T cell repertoires in COVID-19. Study in general: Sites across the United States, Italy and Spain contributed samples from acute and convalescent COVID-19. T cells, B-cell-depleted T cells, or PBMCs provided the cDNA or gDNA that served as material.

The data were produced by immunoSEQ multiplex PCR, yet TCRdb's version contains in-frame clones alone and is incomplete. In the table there are approximately 300,000 clones, around nine tenths of which are singletons. Per germline, CDR1 SGHKS and CDR2 YYEKEE (reference sequence). Trimming removed 4 bases at V and 8 bases at J, with 22 bases between. CDR3 size: 16 residues. The chain has TRBV5-5 and TRBJ2-1, with D maybe TRBD2 (6 bases). Sequencing was carried out using PBMCs or T cells enriched from blood (not recorded which). The sequence derives from a woman in her 30s who had recovered from COVID-19. This chain's CDR3 is CASSARLGVLGYEQFF. For the CDR3, the DNA is TGTGCCAGCAGCGCAAGACTAGGAGTCTTGGGCTATGAGCAGTTCTTC.